Each of the 3 T cell receptor beta chains below was sequenced from the same sample in a study of blood T cell repertoires in COVID-19. Sequenced by immunoSEQ multiplex PCR; TCRdb stores in-frame clones only, minus some. The sample consists of some 64,000 clones, 75% to 85% of them appearing once. Sequenced input: peripheral blood. All receptors derive from a woman aged 55-75 years with acute or convalescent COVID-19.

This clone was detected only once. The chain combines TRBV12-3 or TRBV12-4 with TRBJ2-5, with D uncertain. The CDR3 extends over 11 amino acids. V was clipped by 8 bases and J by 5 bases, with 9 bases between them. This chain's CDR3 is CASAKEETQYF. For the CDR3, the DNA is TGTGCCAGCGCTAAAGAGGAGACCCAGTACTTC.

The V call is TRBV6-5, the J call TRBJ2-5, with D possibly matching TRBD1 (6 bases). The V end lost 6 bases, the J end lost 7 bases, and 9 bases lay between the germline ends. Germline values: CDR1 MNHEY, CDR2 SVGAGI. The CDR3 runs 11 residues. The CDR3 DNA reads as TGTGCCAGCAGACAGGGTGGGACCCAGTACTTC. It specifies CASRQGGTQYF.

This chain joins TRBV25-1 and TRBJ1-2, with TRBD1 matching over 9 bases. CDR1 is MGHDK and CDR2 is SYGVNS in the germline V gene. This CDR3 is 13 amino acids long. Unmatched junction bases numbered 2, after V lost 4 bases and J lost 5 bases. The CDR3 DNA sequence: TGTGCCAGCAGTGGGGGGACAGGGTATGGCTACACCTTC. This translates into CASSGGTGYGYTF.